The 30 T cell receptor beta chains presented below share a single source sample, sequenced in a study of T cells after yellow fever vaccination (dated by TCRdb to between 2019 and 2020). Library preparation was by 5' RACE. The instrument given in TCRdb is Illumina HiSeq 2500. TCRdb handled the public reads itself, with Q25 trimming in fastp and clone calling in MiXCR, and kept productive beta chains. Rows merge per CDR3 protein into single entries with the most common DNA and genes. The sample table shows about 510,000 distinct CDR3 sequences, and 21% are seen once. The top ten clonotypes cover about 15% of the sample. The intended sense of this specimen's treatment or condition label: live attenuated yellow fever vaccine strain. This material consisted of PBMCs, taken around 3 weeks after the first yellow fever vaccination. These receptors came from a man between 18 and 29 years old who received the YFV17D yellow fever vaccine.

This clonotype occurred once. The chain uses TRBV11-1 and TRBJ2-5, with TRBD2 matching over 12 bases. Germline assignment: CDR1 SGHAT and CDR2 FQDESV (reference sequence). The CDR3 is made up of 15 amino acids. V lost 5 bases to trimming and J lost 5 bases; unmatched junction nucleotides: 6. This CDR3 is CASSPRTSGAETQYF. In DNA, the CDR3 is TGTGCCAGCAGCCCGAGGACTAGCGGGGCCGAGACCCAGTACTTC.

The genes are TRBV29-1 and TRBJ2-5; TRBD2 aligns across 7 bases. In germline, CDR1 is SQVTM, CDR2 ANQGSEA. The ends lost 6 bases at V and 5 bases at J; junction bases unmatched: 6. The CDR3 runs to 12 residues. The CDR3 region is CSVRGLGETQYF. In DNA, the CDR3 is TGCAGCGTGAGAGGACTAGGGGAGACCCAGTACTTC.

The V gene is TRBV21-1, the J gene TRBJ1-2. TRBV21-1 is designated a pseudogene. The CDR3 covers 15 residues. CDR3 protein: CASSARRSVNYGYTF. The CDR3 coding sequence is TGTGCCAGCAGCGCCCGAAGGTCAGTAAACTATGGCTACACCTTC.

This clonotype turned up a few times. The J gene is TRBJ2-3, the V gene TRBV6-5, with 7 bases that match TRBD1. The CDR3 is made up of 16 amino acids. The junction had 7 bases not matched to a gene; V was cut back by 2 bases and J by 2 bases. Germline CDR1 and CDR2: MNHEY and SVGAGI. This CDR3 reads CASSYTSGGYTDTQYF. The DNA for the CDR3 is TGTGCCAGCAGTTACACATCAGGGGGATACACAGATACGCAGTATTTT.

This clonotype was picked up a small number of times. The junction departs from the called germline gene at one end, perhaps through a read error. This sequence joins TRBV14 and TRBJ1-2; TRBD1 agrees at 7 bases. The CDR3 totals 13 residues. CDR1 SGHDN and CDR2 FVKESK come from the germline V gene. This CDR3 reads CASRQGGRRGYTF. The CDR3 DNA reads TGTGCCAGCAGGCAAGGGGGCCGGCGGGGCTACACCTTC.

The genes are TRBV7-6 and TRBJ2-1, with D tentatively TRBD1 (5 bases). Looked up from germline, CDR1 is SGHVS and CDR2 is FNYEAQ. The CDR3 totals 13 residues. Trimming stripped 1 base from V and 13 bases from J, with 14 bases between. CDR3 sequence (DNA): TGTGCCAGCAGCTTAGATTGGGGCGGCCATCAGTTCTTC. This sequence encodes CASSLDWGGHQFF.

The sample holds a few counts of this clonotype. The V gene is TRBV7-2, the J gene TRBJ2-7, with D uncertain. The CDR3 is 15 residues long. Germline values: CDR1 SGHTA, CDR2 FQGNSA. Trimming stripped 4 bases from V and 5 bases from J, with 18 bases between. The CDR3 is CASSSAPSLMNEQYF. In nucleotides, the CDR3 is TGTGCCAGCAGCTCAGCGCCCTCCTTGATGAACGAGCAGTACTTC.

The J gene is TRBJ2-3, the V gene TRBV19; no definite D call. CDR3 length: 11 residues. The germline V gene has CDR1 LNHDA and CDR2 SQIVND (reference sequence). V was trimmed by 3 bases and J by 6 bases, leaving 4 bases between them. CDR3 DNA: TGTGCCAGTAGTATGCGGGATACGCAGTATTTT. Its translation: CASSMRDTQYF. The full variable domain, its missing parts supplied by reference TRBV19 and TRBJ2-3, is DGGITQSPKYLFRKEGQNVTLSCEQNLNHDAMYWYRQDPGQGLRLIYYSQIVNDFQKGDIAEGYSVSREKKESFPLTVTSAQKNPTAFYLCASSMRDTQYFGPGTRLTVL.

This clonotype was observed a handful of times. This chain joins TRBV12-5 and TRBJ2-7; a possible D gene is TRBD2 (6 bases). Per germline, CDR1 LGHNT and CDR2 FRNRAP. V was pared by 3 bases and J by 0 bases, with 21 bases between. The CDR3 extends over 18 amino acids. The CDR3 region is CASGLARWAGKSSYEQYV. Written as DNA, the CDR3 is TGTGCTAGTGGTTTAGCCCGTTGGGCGGGGAAGAGCTCCTACGAGCAGTACGTC.

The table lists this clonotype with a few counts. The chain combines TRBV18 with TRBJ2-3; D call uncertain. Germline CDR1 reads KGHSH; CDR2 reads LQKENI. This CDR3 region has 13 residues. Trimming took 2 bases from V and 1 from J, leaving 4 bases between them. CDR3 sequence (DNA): TGTGCCAGCTCACCAATCCGCACAGATACGCAGTATTTT. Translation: CASSPIRTDTQYF. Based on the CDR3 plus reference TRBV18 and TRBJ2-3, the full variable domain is NAGVMQNPRHLVRRRGQEARLRCSPMKGHSHVYWYRQLPEEGLKFMVYLQKENIIDESGMPKERFSAEFPKEGPSILRIQQVVRGDSAAYFCASSPIRTDTQYFGPGTRLTVL.

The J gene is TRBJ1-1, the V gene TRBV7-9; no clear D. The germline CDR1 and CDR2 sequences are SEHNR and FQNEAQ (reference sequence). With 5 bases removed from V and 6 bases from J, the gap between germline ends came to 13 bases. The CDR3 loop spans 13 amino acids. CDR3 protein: CASSPYKEAEAFF. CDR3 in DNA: TGTGCCAGCAGCCCCTACAAGGAGGCTGAAGCTTTCTTT.

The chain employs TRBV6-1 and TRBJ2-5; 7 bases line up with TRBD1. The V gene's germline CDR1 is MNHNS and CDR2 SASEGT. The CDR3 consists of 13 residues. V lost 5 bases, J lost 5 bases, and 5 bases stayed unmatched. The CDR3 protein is CASSKRGRETQYF. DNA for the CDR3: TGTGCCAGCAGTAAGAGGGGGCGGGAGACCCAGTACTTC.

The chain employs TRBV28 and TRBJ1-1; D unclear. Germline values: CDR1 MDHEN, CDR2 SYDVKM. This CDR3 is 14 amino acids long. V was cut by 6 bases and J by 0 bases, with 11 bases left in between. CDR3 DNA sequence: TGTGCCAGCAGCCCATTCGCGGTGAACACTGAAGCTTTCTTT. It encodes CASSPFAVNTEAFF.

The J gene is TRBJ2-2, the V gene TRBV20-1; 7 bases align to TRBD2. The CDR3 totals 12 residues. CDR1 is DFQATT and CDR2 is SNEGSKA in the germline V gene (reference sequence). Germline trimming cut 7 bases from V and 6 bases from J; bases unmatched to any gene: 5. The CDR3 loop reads CSGRGLSGELFF. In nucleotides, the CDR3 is TGCAGTGGGAGGGGACTATCCGGGGAGCTGTTTTTT.

Written as DNA, the CDR3 is TGTGCCAGCAGCGCAGGACAGGGCGATGGCTACACCTTC. Translated, it gives CASSAGQGDGYTF. The chain uses TRBV7-9 and TRBJ1-2; 8 bases fit TRBD1. The trim removed 5 bases at V and 6 bases at J, leaving 5 bases unmatched. The CDR3 extends over 13 amino acids. CDR1 is SEHNR and CDR2 is FQNEAQ in the germline V gene (reference sequence).

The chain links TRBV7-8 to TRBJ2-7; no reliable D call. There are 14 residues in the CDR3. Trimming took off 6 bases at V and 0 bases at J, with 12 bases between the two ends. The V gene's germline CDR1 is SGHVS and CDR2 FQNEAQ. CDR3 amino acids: CASSPARISYEQYF. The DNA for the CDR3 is TGTGCCAGCAGTCCGGCACGGATCTCCTACGAGCAGTACTTC. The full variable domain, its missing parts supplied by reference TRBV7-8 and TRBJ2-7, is GAGVSQSPRYKVAKRGQDVALRCDPISGHVSLFWYQQALGQGPEFLTYFQNEAQLDKSGLPSDRFFAERPEGSVSTLKIQRTQQEDSAVYLCASSPARISYEQYFGPGTRLTVT.

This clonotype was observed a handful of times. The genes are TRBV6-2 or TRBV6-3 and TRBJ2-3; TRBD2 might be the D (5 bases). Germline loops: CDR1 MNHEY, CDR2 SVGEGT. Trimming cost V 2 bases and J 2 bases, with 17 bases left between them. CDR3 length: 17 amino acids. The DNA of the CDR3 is TGTGCCAGCAGTTACACGTCCGGGAAGCCCCACACAGATACGCAGTATTTT. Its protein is CASSYTSGKPHTDTQYF.

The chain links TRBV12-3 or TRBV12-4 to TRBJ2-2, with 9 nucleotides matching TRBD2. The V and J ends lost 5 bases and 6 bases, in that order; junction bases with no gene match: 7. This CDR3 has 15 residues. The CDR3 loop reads CASSRRGGDAGELFF. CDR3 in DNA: TGTGCCAGCAGTCGGCGGGGGGGCGACGCCGGGGAGCTGTTTTTT.

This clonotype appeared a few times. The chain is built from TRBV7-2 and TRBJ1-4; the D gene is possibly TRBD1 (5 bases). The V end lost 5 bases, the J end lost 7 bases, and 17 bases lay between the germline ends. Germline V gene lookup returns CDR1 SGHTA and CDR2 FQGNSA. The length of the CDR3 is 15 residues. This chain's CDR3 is CASSPAGPGREKLFF. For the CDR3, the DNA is TGTGCCAGCAGCCCGGCGGGGCCAGGCCGTGAAAAACTGTTTTTT. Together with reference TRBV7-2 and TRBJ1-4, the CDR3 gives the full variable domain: GAGVSQSPSNKVTEKGKDVELRCDPISGHTALYWYRQSLGQGLEFLIYFQGNSAPDKSGLPSDRFSAERTGGSVSTLTIQRTQQEDSAVYLCASSPAGPGREKLFFGSGTQLSVL.

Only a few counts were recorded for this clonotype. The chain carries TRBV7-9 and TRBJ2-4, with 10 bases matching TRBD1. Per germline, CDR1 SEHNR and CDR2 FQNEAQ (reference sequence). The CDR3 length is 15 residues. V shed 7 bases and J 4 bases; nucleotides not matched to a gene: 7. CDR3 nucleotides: TGTGCCAGCAACGCTCCGGGACAGGGGAAAAACATTCAGTACTTC. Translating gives CASNAPGQGKNIQYF.

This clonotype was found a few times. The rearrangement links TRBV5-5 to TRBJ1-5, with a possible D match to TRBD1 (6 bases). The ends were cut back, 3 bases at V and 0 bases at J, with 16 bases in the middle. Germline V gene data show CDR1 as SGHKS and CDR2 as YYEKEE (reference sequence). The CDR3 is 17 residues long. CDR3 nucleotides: TGTGCCAGCAGCTATAGATTCTACAGGGATAGCAATCAGCCCCAGCATTTT. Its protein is CASSYRFYRDSNQPQHF.

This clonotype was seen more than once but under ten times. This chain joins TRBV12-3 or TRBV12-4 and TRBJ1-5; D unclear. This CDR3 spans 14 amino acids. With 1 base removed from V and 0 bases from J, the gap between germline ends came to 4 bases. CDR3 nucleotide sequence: TGTGCCAGCAGTTTAGGGCCTAGCAATCAGCCCCAGCATTTT. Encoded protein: CASSLGPSNQPQHF.

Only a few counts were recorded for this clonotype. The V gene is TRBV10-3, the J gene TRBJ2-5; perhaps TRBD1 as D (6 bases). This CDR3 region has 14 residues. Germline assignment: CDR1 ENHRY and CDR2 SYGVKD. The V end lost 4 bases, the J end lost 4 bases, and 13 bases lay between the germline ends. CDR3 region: CAISGGGARETQYF. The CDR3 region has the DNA TGTGCCATCAGTGGAGGGGGAGCTCGAGAGACCCAGTACTTC.

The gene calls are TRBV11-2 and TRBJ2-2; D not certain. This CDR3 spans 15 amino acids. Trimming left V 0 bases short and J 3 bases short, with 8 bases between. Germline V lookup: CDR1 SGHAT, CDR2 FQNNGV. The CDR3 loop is CASSLEGFDTGELFF. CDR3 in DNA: TGTGCCAGCAGCTTAGAGGGGTTCGACACCGGGGAGCTGTTTTTT. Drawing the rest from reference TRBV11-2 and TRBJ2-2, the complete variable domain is EAGVAQSPRYKIIEKRQSVAFWCNPISGHATLYWYQQILGQGPKLLIQFQNNGVVDDSQLPKDRFSAERLKGVDSTLKIQPAKLEDSAVYLCASSLEGFDTGELFFGEGSRLTVL.

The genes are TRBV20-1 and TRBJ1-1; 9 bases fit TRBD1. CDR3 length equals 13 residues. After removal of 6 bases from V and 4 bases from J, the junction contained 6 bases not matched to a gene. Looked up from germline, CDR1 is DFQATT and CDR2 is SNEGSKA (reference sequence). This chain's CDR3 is CSAARDRATEAFF. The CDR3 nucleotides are TGCAGTGCAGCAAGGGACAGGGCCACTGAAGCTTTCTTT.

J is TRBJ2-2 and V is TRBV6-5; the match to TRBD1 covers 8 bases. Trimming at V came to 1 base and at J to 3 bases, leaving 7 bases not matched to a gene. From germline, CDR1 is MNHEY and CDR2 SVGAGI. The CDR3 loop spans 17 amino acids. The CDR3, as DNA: TGTGCCAGCAGTTACTGGGCGACAGGGGTCGACACCGGGGAGCTGTTTTTT. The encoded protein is CASSYWATGVDTGELFF.

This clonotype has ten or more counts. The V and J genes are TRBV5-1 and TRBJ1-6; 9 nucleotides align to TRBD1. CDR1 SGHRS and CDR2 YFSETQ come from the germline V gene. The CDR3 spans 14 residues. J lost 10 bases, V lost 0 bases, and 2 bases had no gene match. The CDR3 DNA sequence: TGCGCCAGCAGCTTGGGACAGGGGGGCTCACCCCTCCACTTT. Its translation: CASSLGQGGSPLHF. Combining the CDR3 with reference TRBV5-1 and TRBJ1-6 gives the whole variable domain KAGVTQTPRYLIKTRGQQVTLSCSPISGHRSVSWYQQTPGQGLQFLFEYFSETQRNKGNFPGRFSGRQFSNSRSEMNVSTLELGDSALYLCASSLGQGGSPLHFGNGTRLTVT.

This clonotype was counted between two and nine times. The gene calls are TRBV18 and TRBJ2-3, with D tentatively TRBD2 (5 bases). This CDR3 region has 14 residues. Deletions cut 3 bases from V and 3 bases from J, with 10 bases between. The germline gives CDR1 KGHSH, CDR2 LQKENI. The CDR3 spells CASSPEVRTDTQYF. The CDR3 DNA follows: TGTGCCAGCTCACCGGAGGTTAGGACAGATACGCAGTATTTT.

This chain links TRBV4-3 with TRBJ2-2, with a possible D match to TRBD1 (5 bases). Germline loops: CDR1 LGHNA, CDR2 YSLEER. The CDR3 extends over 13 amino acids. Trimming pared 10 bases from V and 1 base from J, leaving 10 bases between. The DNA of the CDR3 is TGCGCCAACAGGACGGAGAACACCGGGGAGCTGTTTTTT. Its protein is CANRTENTGELFF.

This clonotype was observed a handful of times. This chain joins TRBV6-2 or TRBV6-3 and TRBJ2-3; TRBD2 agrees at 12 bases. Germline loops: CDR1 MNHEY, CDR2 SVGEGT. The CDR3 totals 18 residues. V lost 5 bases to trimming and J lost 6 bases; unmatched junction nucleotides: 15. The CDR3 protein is CASSAGLAGNQLRDTQYF. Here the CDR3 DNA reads TGTGCCAGCAGTGCAGGACTAGCGGGGAACCAATTGAGGGATACGCAGTATTTT.